One sample yielded the 18 T cell receptor beta chains listed below, sequenced in a study of shared clonotypes between healthy human individuals. Sequenced by immunoSEQ multiplex PCR; TCRdb stores in-frame clones only, minus some. The data show roughly 1,000,000 clones, more than 75% seen once. The source material was memory CD4+ T cells from PBMCs. Subset specified: CD45RA-negative fraction. These receptors were collected from a man aged 18 to 30 in good health. Some clones in this sample may be carry-over from other donors' samples.

On this clone itself: Other DNA sequences within the sample encode an identical CDR3. The rearrangement links TRBV6-1 to TRBJ2-7; 10 bases match TRBD2. CDR3 length: 14 amino acids. Germline V gene lookup returns CDR1 MNHNS and CDR2 SASEGT. V dropped 6 bases and J dropped 4; count of bases not matched to a gene: 6. The DNA for the CDR3 is TGTGCCAGCAGGTTAGCGGGAGGCGGTTACGAGCAGTACTTC. This gives the protein CASRLAGGGYEQYF.

Remarks on this clone: At one boundary the junction diverges from the germline segment, which might be a read error. CDR3 nucleotides: TGTGCCAGCAGTGGAGCACAGGGGAACACTGAAGCTTCCTTT. Translating gives CASSGAQGNTEASF. The chain uses TRBV6-1 and TRBJ1-1, with 7 bases fitting TRBD1. The CDR3 has 14 residues. Per the germline V gene, CDR1 is MNHNS and CDR2 is SASEGT.

Points on this clone: A much larger clone lies a single base off, so this may be a read error. The CDR3 ends on some other residue instead of the conserved phenylalanine or tryptophan, so this is likely a read error. V usage is TRBV28 and J usage is TRBJ2-7; no clear D gene. The CDR3 length is 13 residues. Germline V gene lookup returns CDR1 MDHEN and CDR2 SYDVKM. Trimming cost V 7 bases and J 0 bases, with 10 bases left between them. CDR3 sequence (DNA): TGTGCCAGCAAGCCACGCAGCTCCTACGAGCAGTACTAC. It is translated as CASKPRSSYEQYY.

A single count supports this clone. The chain recombines TRBV7-8 with TRBJ2-2; D could derive from TRBD1 or TRBD2 (5 bases each). The V and J ends lost 6 bases and 2 bases respectively, with 10 bases between them. The length of the CDR3 is 14 residues. Germline CDR1 and CDR2: SGHVS and FQNEAQ. This CDR3 is CASRKGRNTGELFF. CDR3 bases: TGTGCCAGCAGGAAGGGACGCAACACCGGGGAGCTGTTTTTT.

The sample holds a few counts of this clone. V is TRBV27 and J is TRBJ1-5, with 7 nucleotides matching TRBD1. Unmatched junction bases numbered 7, after V lost 5 bases and J lost 0 bases. CDR1 is MNHEY and CDR2 is SMNVEV in the germline V gene (reference sequence). The length of the CDR3 is 16 residues. The CDR3 here is CASSPEGQYSNQPQHF. CDR3 coding DNA: TGTGCCAGCAGTCCCGAGGGACAGTATAGCAATCAGCCCCAGCATTTT.

In its sample, this clone was seen many times. The V gene is TRBV19, the J gene TRBJ1-2; TRBD1 aligns across 7 bases. The trim removed 8 bases at V and 2 bases at J, leaving 8 bases unmatched. There are 14 residues in the CDR3. CDR1 LNHDA and CDR2 SQIVND come from the germline V gene (reference sequence). The CDR3 coding sequence is TGTGCCAGTTCCGCGAGGGGGCAGAACTATGGCTACACCTTC. Its translation: CASSARGQNYGYTF.

DNA for the CDR3: TGTGCCCTATCCGGGGATTTCGGGCATGGCTACACCTTC. Translation: CALSGDFGHGYTF. The rearrangement joins TRBV30 to TRBJ1-2, with D hard to call. The germline CDR1 and CDR2 sequences are GTSNPN and SVGIG (reference sequence). The CDR3 has 13 amino acids. V lost 8 bases, J lost 6 bases, and 19 bases lay in between. The whole variable domain, remainder taken from reference TRBV30 and TRBJ1-2, is SQTIHQWPATLVQPVGSPLSLECTVEGTSNPNLYWYRQAAGRGLQLLFYSVGIGQISSEVPQNLSASRPQDRQFILSSKKLLLSDSGFYLCALSGDFGHGYTFGSGTRLTVV.

This clone came up many times. V gene TRBV4-1 combines with J gene TRBJ2-1; 8 positions agree with TRBD2. V shed 3 bases, J shed 7 bases, and the junction held 20 bases outside the gene matches. The CDR3 is 19 residues long. The germline gives CDR1 MGHRA, CDR2 YSYEKL. The CDR3 protein is CASSHSPHLSGRLGNEQFF. DNA for the CDR3: TGCGCCAGCAGCCATTCGCCCCATTTGAGCGGGAGATTGGGGAATGAGCAGTTCTTC.

V usage is TRBV7-6 and J usage is TRBJ2-7, with 9 bases that match TRBD1. The J segment lost 4 bases and the V segment lost 2 bases, leaving 6 bases of the junction unmatched. The CDR3 is 15 residues long. Germline CDR1 and CDR2: SGHVS and FNYEAQ. CDR3: CASSLRPQGAYEQYF. DNA of the CDR3: TGTGCCAGCAGCTTAAGGCCACAGGGGGCTTACGAGCAGTACTTC. Together with reference TRBV7-6 and TRBJ2-7, the CDR3 gives the full variable domain: GAGVSQSPRYKVTKRGQDVALRCDPISGHVSLYWYRQALGQGPEFLTYFNYEAQQDKSGLPNDRFSAERPEGSISTLTIQRTEQRDSAMYRCASSLRPQGAYEQYFGPGTRLTVT.

In regard to this clone: A single base separates this from a much larger clone, so it may be a read error. V gene TRBV7-9 combines with J gene TRBJ1-5; D gene uncertain. Trimming removed 2 bases at V and 7 bases at J, with 6 bases between. This CDR3 is 12 amino acids long. Germline V CDR1 and CDR2: SEHNR, FQNEAQ (reference sequence). The CDR3 DNA reads as TGTGCCAGCAGCTTAAAGGGCCAGCCCCAGCATTTT. Protein product: CASSLKGQPQHF.

CDR3 in amino acids: CASSPTLATGELFF. The CDR3 region has the DNA TGTGCCAGCAGCCCCACCTTGGCGACCGGGGAGCTGTTTTTT. The chain is built from TRBV7-9 and TRBJ2-2; D not certain. Germline CDR1 is SEHNR and CDR2 is FQNEAQ (reference sequence). The CDR3 covers 14 residues. V was pared by 5 bases and J by 5 bases, with 12 bases between. Combining the CDR3 with reference TRBV7-9 and TRBJ2-2 gives the whole variable domain DTGVSQNPRHKITKRGQNVTFRCDPISEHNRLYWYRQTLGQGPEFLTYFQNEAQLEKSRLLSDRFSAERPKGSFSTLEIQRTEQGDSAMYLCASSPTLATGELFFGEGSRLTVL.

In this sample, this clone turned up once. Distinct nucleotide sequences in the sample also encode this CDR3. The V and J genes are TRBV5-1 and TRBJ2-7, with 8 bases fitting TRBD1. This CDR3 has 14 amino acids. V shed 4 bases, J shed 7 bases, and the junction held 10 bases outside the gene matches. Germline V gives CDR1 SGHRS, CDR2 YFSETQ. CDR3 residues: CASSIGQGAGEQYF. As DNA, the CDR3 is TGCGCCAGCAGCATAGGACAGGGTGCTGGGGAGCAGTACTTC. Using reference TRBV5-1 and TRBJ2-7 for the parts outside the CDR3, the full variable domain is KAGVTQTPRYLIKTRGQQVTLSCSPISGHRSVSWYQQTPGQGLQFLFEYFSETQRNKGNFPGRFSGRQFSNSRSEMNVSTLELGDSALYLCASSIGQGAGEQYFGPGTRLTVT.

This clone was seen only a few times. V usage is TRBV28 and J usage is TRBJ1-3; no clear D. Germline V lookup: CDR1 MDHEN, CDR2 SYDVKM. There are 13 residues in the CDR3. V lost 3 bases and J 4 bases, leaving 7 bases between the germline ends. The CDR3 bases are TGTGCCAGCAGTTTTGGGAAAGGAAACACCATATATTTT. This gives the protein CASSFGKGNTIYF.

V gene TRBV5-1 combines with J gene TRBJ1-4, with D tentatively TRBD1 (6 bases). V gave up 4 bases and J gave up 4 bases, with 14 bases separating them. CDR1 and CDR2 from the germline V gene are SGHRS and YFSETQ. This CDR3 spans 15 amino acids. This chain's CDR3 is CASSIGQLGNEKLFF. CDR3 in DNA: TGCGCCAGCAGCATCGGACAGTTGGGTAATGAAAAACTGTTTTTT. The whole variable domain, filled in from reference TRBV5-1 and TRBJ1-4, reads KAGVTQTPRYLIKTRGQQVTLSCSPISGHRSVSWYQQTPGQGLQFLFEYFSETQRNKGNFPGRFSGRQFSNSRSEMNVSTLELGDSALYLCASSIGQLGNEKLFFGSGTQLSVL.

The chain combines TRBV6-5 with TRBJ2-7, with 12 positions matching TRBD2. Losses at the gene ends were 5 bases for V and 10 bases for J; bases not matched to a gene: 3. In germline, CDR1 is MNHEY, CDR2 SVGAGI. The CDR3 covers 12 residues. This CDR3 is CASSKTSGSQYF. As DNA, the CDR3 is TGTGCCAGCAGTAAGACTAGCGGGAGTCAGTACTTC.

V usage is TRBV4-3 and J usage is TRBJ2-4, with D possibly being TRBD2 (6 bases). The CDR3 is 15 residues long. The germline V gene encodes CDR1 LGHNA and CDR2 YSLEER. V lost 0 bases to trimming and J lost 5 bases, with 11 bases between them. As DNA, the CDR3 is TGCGCCAGCAGCCAAGATTTAACGGGAGAAAACATTCAGTACTTC. This encodes CASSQDLTGENIQYF.

CDR3 nucleotides: TGCGCCAGCAGCCAAACTAGCGGGGGGAGCTCCTACAATGAGCAGTTCTTC. Translation gives CASSQTSGGSSYNEQFF. V gene TRBV4-1 combines with J gene TRBJ2-1; TRBD2 matches at 12 bases. J lost 0 bases, V lost 2 bases, and 2 bases had no gene match. In germline, CDR1 is MGHRA, CDR2 YSYEKL. This CDR3 region has 17 residues.

J is TRBJ2-2 and V is TRBV5-8, with 8 bases aligning to TRBD2. Germline V gene data show CDR1 as SGHTS and CDR2 as YDEGEE. J lost 1 base, V lost 3 bases, and 2 bases had no gene match. This CDR3 contains 15 residues. The CDR3 sequence: CASSSGTRNTGELFF. The CDR3 region has the DNA TGTGCCAGCAGCTCCGGGACTAGGAACACCGGGGAGCTGTTTTTT.